These 32 T cell receptor beta chains came from one sample sequenced in a study of cytomegalovirus exposure and HLA in healthy donors. With 60 Vbeta and 13 Jbeta primers, the PCR was carried out. The protocol was immunoSEQ multiplex PCR, while the TCRdb copy is restricted to in-frame clones and leaves out a portion. The data contain about 180,000 clones, about 85% of them singletons. The sample comprised PBMCs. These receptors were collected from a girl under 18 in good health and CMV-seropositive.

V and J are TRBV18 and TRBJ1-2; 9 bases map to TRBD1. The junction had 2 bases not matched to a gene; V was cut back by 1 base and J by 2 bases. Germline lookup yields CDR1 KGHSH and CDR2 LQKENI. This CDR3 contains 15 residues. CDR3 in DNA: TGTGCCAGCTCACCACTTGACAGGGGGAACTATGGCTACACCTTC. Its protein product is CASSPLDRGNYGYTF.

J is TRBJ1-1 and V is TRBV7-6, with 8 bases matching TRBD1. V shed 1 base, J shed 0 bases, and the junction held 1 base outside the gene matches. Germline V CDR1 and CDR2: SGHVS, FNYEAQ. The CDR3 loop spans 15 amino acids. CDR3 region: CASSLGQGMNTEAFF. DNA for the CDR3: TGTGCCAGCAGCTTAGGACAGGGGATGAACACTGAAGCTTTCTTT.

The V and J genes are TRBV5-4 and TRBJ2-2; D unresolved. V lost 0 bases and J lost 0, with 9 bases in between. CDR1 and CDR2 from the germline V gene are SGHNT and YYREEE (reference sequence). The CDR3 is 16 amino acids. The CDR3 spells CASSLGSPANTGELFF. In DNA form, the CDR3 reads TGTGCCAGCAGCTTGGGGAGCCCGGCGAACACCGGGGAGCTGTTTTTT.

The V call is TRBV5-4, the J call TRBJ1-2, with D possibly matching TRBD1 (6 bases). V lost 4 bases, J lost 2 bases, and 12 bases lay in between. Germline V gene sequence: CDR1 SGHNT, CDR2 YYREEE (reference sequence). There are 14 residues in the CDR3. The CDR3 nucleotides read TGTGCCAGCAGCCCTGACAGGAACAACTATGGCTACACCTTC. Amino acids: CASSPDRNNYGYTF.

The rearrangement uses TRBV25-1 and TRBJ2-7; weak D call: TRBD1 (5 bases). The germline V gene encodes CDR1 MGHDK and CDR2 SYGVNS. This CDR3 is 15 amino acids long. Trimming shortened V by 6 bases and J by 1 base, and 16 bases separated the two germline ends. The CDR3 DNA reads as TGTGCCAGCAGATATTTTCCAGGACATTCCTACGAGCAGTACTTC. Amino acids: CASRYFPGHSYEQYF.

This rearrangement joins TRBV6-5 to TRBJ2-7; 7 bases map to TRBD1. The germline V gene has CDR1 MNHEY and CDR2 SVGAGI. This CDR3 region has 14 residues. Germline trimming cut 2 bases from V and 2 bases from J; bases unmatched to any gene: 3. CDR3 in amino acids: CASSYRGQAYEQYF. CDR3 coding DNA: TGTGCCAGCAGTTACCGCGGACAGGCCTACGAGCAGTACTTC.

This clone was seen only a few times. Additional DNA sequences in this sample encode the identical CDR3. V and J are TRBV6-4 and TRBJ1-2; D ambiguous. The V end was cut by 0 bases, the J end by 4 bases, with 6 bases between. Germline V gene sequence: CDR1 MRHNA, CDR2 SNTAGT. The CDR3 consists of 13 residues. For the CDR3, the DNA is TGTGCCAGCAGTGACTCAGAGGGCTATGGCTACACCTTC. Protein product: CASSDSEGYGYTF.

This chain joins TRBV6-1 and TRBJ1-5, with a tentative D call TRBD1 (6 bases). The CDR3 length is 15 residues. V gave up 6 bases and J gave up 2 bases, with 14 bases separating them. Germline V lookup: CDR1 MNHNS, CDR2 SASEGT. The DNA for the CDR3 is TGTGCCAGCAGCGAACATGGGGGCCGCAATCAGCCCCAGCATTTT. Translated, it gives CASSEHGGRNQPQHF.

V usage is TRBV5-6 and J usage is TRBJ1-2; no reliable D call. The CDR3 sequence is 11 residues long. In germline, CDR1 is SGHDT, CDR2 YYEEEE. Deletions cut 2 bases from V and 6 bases from J, with 5 bases between. The DNA of the CDR3 is TGTGCCAGCAGCTTCGGGGATGGCTACACCTTC. Amino acid sequence: CASSFGDGYTF.

This clone was seen a few times. This chain links TRBV6-1 with TRBJ2-3, with 9 bases identical to TRBD2. The CDR3 totals 18 residues. Germline V lookup: CDR1 MNHNS, CDR2 SASEGT. With V trimmed by 3 bases and J by 1 base, 11 bases remained unmatched. The CDR3 bases are TGTGCCAGCAGTGATCGGGGTTTGGGACTAGCCCGCACAGATACGCAGTATTTT. Translated, it gives CASSDRGLGLARTDTQYF.

CDR3 bases: TGTGCCATCAGTGAGTCAGGGACAGGGGGCTACACCTTC. Its translation is CAISESGTGGYTF. The chain joins TRBV10-3 to TRBJ1-2, with TRBD1 matching over 9 bases. The V gene's germline CDR1 is ENHRY and CDR2 SYGVKD. The CDR3 covers 13 residues. The ends lost 0 bases at V and 8 bases at J; junction bases unmatched: 1.

The gene calls are TRBV4-1 and TRBJ2-7; 8 bases map to TRBD1. V lost 3 bases and J lost 2; bases outside the gene matches: 6. The germline V gene encodes CDR1 MGHRA and CDR2 YSYEKL. CDR3 length: 15 residues. In DNA form, the CDR3 reads TGCGCCAGCAGCCAGGGACAGGAACTTCCCTACGAGCAGTACTTC. Its protein product is CASSQGQELPYEQYF.

The chain combines TRBV11-2 with TRBJ2-1, with 9 nucleotides matching TRBD2. The V gene's germline CDR1 is SGHAT and CDR2 FQNNGV. V lost 4 bases and J lost 4; bases outside the gene matches: 5. The CDR3 is made up of 15 amino acids. CDR3 protein: CASSSWREGYNEQFF. In DNA, the CDR3 is TGTGCCAGCAGCTCATGGCGGGAGGGGTACAATGAGCAGTTCTTC.

The chain couples TRBV6-6 to TRBJ2-7; 14 bases align to TRBD2. With V trimmed by 10 bases and J by 5 bases, 7 bases remained unmatched. The CDR3 has 14 amino acids. Looked up from germline, CDR1 is MNHNY and CDR2 is SVGAGI (reference sequence). The CDR3 loop reads CATTGLAGAHEQYF. For the CDR3, the DNA is TGTGCCACCACGGGACTAGCGGGAGCCCACGAGCAGTACTTC.

Of note for this clone: Other DNA sequences within the sample encode an identical CDR3. The chain couples TRBV6-5 to TRBJ2-1; D perhaps matches TRBD2 (6 bases). The CDR3 extends over 15 amino acids. V lost 0 bases and J lost 7, with 13 bases in between. Per germline, CDR1 MNHEY and CDR2 SVGAGI. This chain's CDR3 is CASSYSTGLGNEQFF. The DNA of the CDR3 is TGTGCCAGCAGTTACTCCACGGGACTCGGGAATGAGCAGTTCTTC.

The J gene is TRBJ1-2, the V gene TRBV6-6, with D possibly matching TRBD1 (6 bases). This CDR3 region has 14 residues. With 2 bases removed from V and 4 bases from J, the gap between germline ends came to 11 bases. Germline CDR1 and CDR2: MNHNY and SVGAGI (reference sequence). CDR3 DNA sequence: TGTGCCAGCAGTTACGTCCAGGGGACCTATGGCTACACCTTC. Protein sequence: CASSYVQGTYGYTF.

This sequence joins TRBV5-5 and TRBJ2-1; TRBD2 aligns across 7 bases. The CDR3 spans 15 residues. The V gene end was trimmed by 1 base and the J gene end by 5 bases; junction bases not matched to a gene: 6. The V gene's germline CDR1 is SGHKS and CDR2 YYEKEE (reference sequence). In DNA, the CDR3 is TGTGCCAGCAGCTTGAGGAGCGGGGAGAACAATGAGCAGTTCTTC. Amino acid sequence: CASSLRSGENNEQFF.

The chain recombines TRBV7-8 with TRBJ1-1; the D is unclear. V was clipped by 3 bases and J by 2 bases, with 10 bases between them. Germline V lookup: CDR1 SGHVS, CDR2 FQNEAQ. The CDR3 has 14 residues. The DNA of the CDR3 is TGTGCCAGCAGCTTTGGAGGAGGCAACACTGAAGCTTTCTTT. Translated: CASSFGGGNTEAFF.

V usage is TRBV6-5 and J usage is TRBJ1-2; 9 bases are a match to TRBD1. Losses at the gene ends were 6 bases for V and 4 bases for J; bases not matched to a gene: 9. This CDR3 has 15 amino acids. Germline V gives CDR1 MNHEY, CDR2 SVGAGI. CDR3 DNA: TGTGCCAGCAGCCTAGGACAGGGGTCTATCTATGGCTACACCTTC. Amino acid sequence: CASSLGQGSIYGYTF.

J is TRBJ1-3 and V is TRBV19; tentatively, D is TRBD1 (6 bases). This CDR3 region has 17 residues. V lost 8 bases, J lost 0 bases, and 20 bases lay in between. The germline V gene encodes CDR1 LNHDA and CDR2 SQIVND (reference sequence). DNA for the CDR3: TGTGCCAGTCGCTATGATCGACAGGCATTCTCTGGAAACACCATATATTTT. This encodes CASRYDRQAFSGNTIYF.

The rearrangement joins TRBV6-6 to TRBJ2-1; the D gene is possibly TRBD2 (6 bases). Germline loops: CDR1 MNHNY, CDR2 SVGAGI (reference sequence). The CDR3 runs to 13 residues. Trimming cost V 2 bases and J 7 bases, with 9 bases left between them. CDR3 nucleotides: TGTGCCAGCAGTTACGGGGGGAGGAATGAGCAGTTCTTC. Its translation: CASSYGGRNEQFF.

The chain joins TRBV28 to TRBJ1-1, with D hard to call. The CDR3 is 11 residues long. The V end was cut by 6 bases, the J end by 3 bases, with 5 bases between. CDR1 is MDHEN, CDR2 SYDVKM, per germline. Here the CDR3 reads CASRAYTEAFF. The CDR3 DNA is TGTGCCAGCAGGGCTTACACTGAAGCTTTCTTT.

This clone was detected a few times. The gene calls are TRBV5-1 and TRBJ1-1; unclear D gene. Per germline, CDR1 SGHRS and CDR2 YFSETQ. V was clipped by 4 bases and J by 5 bases, with 15 bases between them. This CDR3 spans 14 amino acids. The CDR3 reads CASSLDGLVTEAFF. The CDR3 nucleotides are TGCGCCAGCAGCCTGGACGGGTTGGTAACTGAAGCTTTCTTT.

This chain links TRBV5-1 with TRBJ2-2; 10 nucleotides line up with TRBD1. Germline CDR1 reads SGHRS; CDR2 reads YFSETQ. J was trimmed by 7 bases and V by 5 bases; bases with no gene match: 8. The CDR3 is 15 residues long. Written as DNA, the CDR3 is TGCGCCAGCAGACGAGCCGGGACAGGGGTCGGGGAGCTGTTTTTT. Its translation is CASRRAGTGVGELFF.

The V call is TRBV19, the J call TRBJ2-2; 8 nucleotides agree with TRBD1. Germline lookup yields CDR1 LNHDA and CDR2 SQIVND (reference sequence). This CDR3 is 18 amino acids long. The V and J ends lost 1 base and 1 base, in that order; junction bases with no gene match: 8. CDR3 DNA: TGTGCCAGTAGTATAGGGGGACAGGCAACCCAGAACACCGGGGAGCTGTTTTTT. It codes for CASSIGGQATQNTGELFF.

The chain carries TRBV19 and TRBJ1-1; perhaps TRBD1 as D (6 bases). V gave up 5 bases and J gave up 0 bases, with 13 bases separating them. Germline lookup yields CDR1 LNHDA and CDR2 SQIVND (reference sequence). The CDR3 extends over 15 amino acids. CDR3 nucleotide sequence: TGTGCCAGTAGTTTCCCGGACAGCATGAACACTGAAGCTTTCTTT. Translated, it gives CASSFPDSMNTEAFF.

The CDR3 reads CASSIRPWEYEQFF. CDR3 bases: TGTGCCAGTAGTATTCGTCCGTGGGAGTATGAGCAGTTCTTC. This chain connects TRBV19 to TRBJ2-1, with a possible D match to TRBD2 (5 bases). In germline, CDR1 is LNHDA, CDR2 SQIVND (reference sequence). This CDR3 spans 14 amino acids. Trimming pared 3 bases from V and 8 bases from J, leaving 14 bases between.

Turning to this clone: The same CDR3 is also encoded by other DNA sequences in this sample. The chain links TRBV29-1 to TRBJ1-2; D not certain. Germline CDR1 reads SQVTM; CDR2 reads ANQGSEA. This CDR3 spans 8 amino acids. Trimming shortened V by 7 bases and J by 6 bases, and 3 bases separated the two germline ends. The CDR3 protein is CSADGYTF. In nucleotides, the CDR3 is TGCAGCGCCGATGGCTACACCTTC.

The chain carries TRBV6-1 and TRBJ1-2; D is ambiguous. Germline loops: CDR1 MNHNS, CDR2 SASEGT. This CDR3 is built from 16 residues. Trimming cost V 2 bases and J 6 bases, with 19 bases left between them. Written as DNA, the CDR3 is TGTGCCAGCAGTGAACCACAGCAACCGGGTAGCGATGGCTACACCTTC. Its protein product is CASSEPQQPGSDGYTF.

Here the CDR3 DNA reads TGTGCCAGCAGCTCGACCGGGACAGGGGGCACTGAAGCTTTCTTT. This codes for CASSSTGTGGTEAFF. The V gene is TRBV5-8, the J gene TRBJ1-1, with TRBD1 identical over 11 bases. The CDR3 spans 15 residues. Germline trimming cut 3 bases from V and 4 bases from J; bases unmatched to any gene: 5. The germline CDR1 and CDR2 sequences are SGHTS and YDEGEE.

The chain couples TRBV6-5 to TRBJ1-4; TRBD1 is a possible D gene (5 bases). Germline CDR1 MNHEY, CDR2 SVGAGI. V was clipped by 5 bases and J by 6 bases, with 16 bases between them. The CDR3 loop spans 15 amino acids. CDR3 nucleotides: TGTGCCAGCAGTGGGCAAGGGGATGAGGATGAAAAACTGTTTTTT. It encodes CASSGQGDEDEKLFF.

The chain couples TRBV7-9 to TRBJ2-3; 8 nucleotides match TRBD2. Germline V lookup: CDR1 SEHNR, CDR2 FQNEAQ (reference sequence). The CDR3 totals 19 residues. The V gene end was trimmed by 0 bases and the J gene end by 2 bases; junction bases not matched to a gene: 13. This CDR3 reads CASSLARTSYLLLTDTQYF. Here the CDR3 DNA reads TGTGCCAGCAGCTTAGCGCGGACTAGCTACCTCTTACTCACAGATACGCAGTATTTT.